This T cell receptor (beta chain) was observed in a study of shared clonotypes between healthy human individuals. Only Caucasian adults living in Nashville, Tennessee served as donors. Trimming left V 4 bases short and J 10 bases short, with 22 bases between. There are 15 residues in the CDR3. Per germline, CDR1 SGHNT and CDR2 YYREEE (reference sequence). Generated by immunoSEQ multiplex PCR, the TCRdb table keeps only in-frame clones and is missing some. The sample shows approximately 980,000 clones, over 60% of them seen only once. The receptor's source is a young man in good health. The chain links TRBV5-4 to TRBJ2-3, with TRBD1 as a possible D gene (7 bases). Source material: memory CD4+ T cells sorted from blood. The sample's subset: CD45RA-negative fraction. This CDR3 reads CASSQGGGLPKAQYF. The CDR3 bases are TGTGCCAGCAGCCAGGGGGGCGGATTGCCGAAGGCGCAGTATTTT.